These 22 T cell receptor beta chains were all obtained from the same sample, sequenced in a study of blood T cell repertoires in COVID-19. Assay used: immunoSEQ multiplex PCR; TCRdb lists only in-frame clones, some missing. Of tens of thousands of clones in the sample, 85% were seen once. The sample taken for sequencing was peripheral blood. The receptors shown here come from a woman in her seventies with active or convalescent COVID-19.

The rearrangement uses TRBV3-1 (or the pseudogene TRBV3-2) and TRBJ1-4; D ambiguous. The V gene lost 1 base and the J gene lost 5 bases, with 11 bases spanning the gap. Germline V CDR1 and CDR2: LGHDT, YNNKEL (reference sequence). CDR3 length equals 15 residues. CDR3: CASSQARGRNEKLFF. The CDR3 DNA follows: TGTGCCAGCAGCCAAGCCCGCGGCAGAAATGAAAAACTGTTTTTT.

This chain uses TRBV7-6 with TRBJ2-3; TRBD1 matches at 12 bases. This CDR3 region has 17 residues. Germline CDR1 is SGHVS and CDR2 is FNYEAQ. V was clipped by 2 bases and J by 5 bases; unmatched bases: 8. The CDR3 here is CASSLRGQGAPVDTQYF. CDR3 nucleotide sequence: TGTGCCAGCAGCTTACGGGGACAGGGGGCGCCGGTAGATACGCAGTATTTT. Drawing the rest from reference TRBV7-6 and TRBJ2-3, the complete variable domain is GAGVSQSPRYKVTKRGQDVALRCDPISGHVSLYWYRQALGQGPEFLTYFNYEAQQDKSGLPNDRFSAERPEGSISTLTIQRTEQRDSAMYRCASSLRGQGAPVDTQYFGPGTRLTVL.

This chain connects TRBV6-1 to TRBJ2-3; D is perhaps TRBD1 (5 bases). The CDR3 spans 13 residues. Looked up from germline, CDR1 is MNHNS and CDR2 is SASEGT. The germline V and J ends were trimmed by 3 bases and 14 bases, with 18 bases remaining between them. The CDR3 nucleotides read TGTGCCAGCAGTGACACAGCAGGGCCCGACTCGTATTTT. Protein: CASSDTAGPDSYF.

This chain links TRBV18 with TRBJ1-4; no reliable D call. Germline V gives CDR1 KGHSH, CDR2 LQKENI. Trimming took 5 bases from V and 0 from J, leaving 10 bases between them. The CDR3 sequence is 15 residues long. This CDR3 is CASSGQIATNEKLFF. As DNA, the CDR3 is TGTGCCAGCTCAGGGCAGATTGCAACTAATGAAAAACTGTTTTTT.

The rearrangement joins TRBV2 to TRBJ2-5; TRBD1 agrees at 8 bases. After removal of 5 bases from V and 1 base from J, the junction contained 3 bases not matched to a gene. Germline CDR1 is SNHLY and CDR2 is FYNNEI. The CDR3 totals 14 residues. The CDR3, as DNA: TGTGCCAGCAGTTTACAGGGGGGCCAAGAGACCCAGTACTTC. Protein product: CASSLQGGQETQYF.

This clone has a single count. V usage is TRBV10-1 and J usage is TRBJ1-1; D not certain. This CDR3 has 13 residues. Between the trimmed V and J ends, which lost 4 bases and 0 bases, there was a span of 6 bases. Germline V gene sequence: CDR1 WNHNN, CDR2 SYGVQD (reference sequence). The CDR3 nucleotides read TGCGCCAGCAGTGCCCAGGTGAACACTGAAGCTTTCTTT. Amino acids: CASSAQVNTEAFF.

The chain employs TRBV11-1 and TRBJ2-2; 8 nucleotides agree with TRBD2. The germline CDR1 and CDR2 sequences are SGHAT and FQDESV (reference sequence). The junction had 4 bases not matched to a gene; V was cut back by 1 base and J by 6 bases. The CDR3 has 15 amino acids. In nucleotides, the CDR3 is TGTGCCAGCAGCTTAGTCGGGGGGGCCCCCGGGGAGCTGTTTTTT. Translated, it gives CASSLVGGAPGELFF.

The chain has TRBV6-5 and TRBJ1-6, with D tentatively TRBD1 (5 bases). Germline CDR1 is MNHEY and CDR2 is SVGAGI. V dropped 5 bases and J dropped 7 bases, with 9 bases sitting between them. The CDR3 consists of 13 residues. CDR3 amino acids: CASSTTENSPLHF. In DNA form, the CDR3 reads TGTGCCAGCAGTACGACAGAAAATTCACCCCTCCACTTT.

The chain is built from TRBV19 and TRBJ2-7, with 7 nucleotides matching TRBD1. With V trimmed by 8 bases and J by 2 bases, 9 bases remained unmatched. Germline V CDR1 and CDR2: LNHDA, SQIVND (reference sequence). The CDR3 is 14 residues long. The CDR3 region is CASRDSLRTYEQYF. The CDR3 DNA reads TGTGCCAGTCGGGACAGCCTACGTACCTACGAGCAGTACTTC.

The rearrangement uses TRBV4-3 and TRBJ2-6; D possibly corresponds to TRBD2 (6 bases). V was cut by 0 bases and J by 0 bases, with 12 bases left in between. CDR1 and CDR2 from the germline V gene are LGHNA and YSLEER. CDR3 length: 18 amino acids. CDR3 in amino acids: CASSQDWGDGSGANVLTF. As DNA, the CDR3 is TGCGCCAGCAGCCAAGACTGGGGGGATGGCTCTGGGGCCAACGTCCTGACTTTC.

The rearrangement uses TRBV11-2 and TRBJ1-4; the match to TRBD1 covers 12 bases. With V trimmed by 5 bases and J by 6 bases, 10 bases remained unmatched. Germline-derived CDR1 and CDR2 are SGHAT and FQNNGV. This CDR3 is built from 17 residues. CDR3 protein: CASSTPRDRGLYEKLFF. The DNA of the CDR3 is TGTGCCAGCAGCACACCTAGGGACAGGGGGCTATATGAAAAACTGTTTTTT.

This clone was seen only a few times. The chain is built from TRBV7-9 and TRBJ2-5, with 7 bases identical to TRBD1. This CDR3 is built from 15 residues. The ends lost 7 bases at V and 2 bases at J; junction bases unmatched: 10. Germline V lookup: CDR1 SEHNR, CDR2 FQNEAQ (reference sequence). The CDR3 loop reads CASTSGQTIQETQYF. CDR3 nucleotides: TGTGCCAGCACCTCGGGACAGACCATTCAAGAGACCCAGTACTTC.

This chain joins TRBV18 and TRBJ1-2, with 8 bases identical to TRBD1. The CDR3 is 12 amino acids. Germline V gives CDR1 KGHSH, CDR2 LQKENI. The V and J ends lost 6 bases and 7 bases, in that order; junction bases with no gene match: 4. The CDR3 sequence: CASSEDRAGYTF. CDR3 DNA: TGTGCCAGCTCCGAGGACAGGGCTGGCTACACCTTC.

Note on this clone: This sample also contains other DNA sequences that code for the same CDR3. The J gene is TRBJ2-7, the V gene TRBV28; D is perhaps TRBD1 (5 bases). Germline V gene sequence: CDR1 MDHEN, CDR2 SYDVKM. There are 14 residues in the CDR3. V lost 6 bases to trimming and J lost 8 bases, with 20 bases between them. DNA of the CDR3: TGTGCCAGCAGCCCTAGTTGGGGCCGGCTCCAGCAGTACTTC. Its translation: CASSPSWGRLQQYF.

The genes are TRBV19 and TRBJ2-2; 8 positions match TRBD1. The V and J ends lost 4 bases and 3 bases, in that order; junction bases with no gene match: 10. Looked up from germline, CDR1 is LNHDA and CDR2 is SQIVND (reference sequence). This CDR3 is 17 amino acids long. DNA for the CDR3: TGTGCCAGTAGTACCCCCCGGCAGGGGGCGGACACCGGGGAGCTGTTTTTT. Translating gives CASSTPRQGADTGELFF.

The CDR3 nucleotides are TGTGCCAGCAGCTTGGGAGGTAGCAATCAGCCCCAGCATTTT. This encodes CASSLGGSNQPQHF. This chain connects TRBV5-4 to TRBJ1-5; D gene ambiguous. The length of the CDR3 is 14 residues. Germline V gene sequence: CDR1 SGHNT, CDR2 YYREEE (reference sequence). The V gene lost 0 bases and the J gene lost 0 bases, with 4 bases spanning the gap.

On this clone: Different DNA sequences within this sample yield the same CDR3. The chain couples TRBV5-6 to TRBJ2-3, with D unresolved. The germline CDR1 and CDR2 sequences are SGHDT and YYEEEE. V lost 1 base to trimming and J lost 0 bases, with 9 bases between them. This CDR3 spans 15 amino acids. The CDR3 loop is CASSLTGASTDTQYF. The CDR3 DNA reads as TGTGCCAGCAGCTTGACGGGTGCTAGCACAGATACGCAGTATTTT.

The rearrangement joins TRBV2 to TRBJ1-1; the match to TRBD1 covers 9 bases. After removal of 4 bases from V and 9 bases from J, the junction contained 3 bases not matched to a gene. The CDR3 contains 12 residues. Germline V CDR1 and CDR2: SNHLY, FYNNEI. CDR3 loop: CASSGQGEQAFF. The CDR3 nucleotides are TGTGCCAGCAGTGGACAGGGGGAACAAGCTTTCTTT.

The chain employs TRBV7-9 and TRBJ2-3; perhaps TRBD1 as D (5 bases). The CDR3 loop spans 12 amino acids. Germline CDR1 is SEHNR and CDR2 is FQNEAQ (reference sequence). The germline V and J ends were trimmed by 1 base and 10 bases, with 9 bases remaining between them. The CDR3 protein is CASSLEGASQYF. CDR3 DNA: TGTGCCAGCAGCTTAGAAGGGGCTTCGCAGTATTTT.

The gene calls are TRBV5-1 and TRBJ1-2, with 8 bases that match TRBD1. CDR1 SGHRS and CDR2 YFSETQ come from the germline V gene. The length of the CDR3 is 14 residues. J lost 5 bases, V lost 2 bases, and 5 bases had no gene match. DNA of the CDR3: TGCGCCAGCAGCTTAGGACAGGGTGTGTATGGCTACACCTTC. Amino acids: CASSLGQGVYGYTF.

The rearrangement links TRBV7-2 to TRBJ1-2; perhaps TRBD1 as D (5 bases). Germline loops: CDR1 SGHTA, CDR2 FQGNSA. This CDR3 contains 12 residues. Trimming pared 5 bases from V and 4 bases from J, leaving 8 bases between. CDR3 sequence reads: CASSRDSYGYTF. CDR3 in DNA: TGTGCCAGCAGCCGTGACAGCTATGGCTACACCTTC.

The chain combines TRBV7-9 with TRBJ1-4; D is possibly TRBD1 (6 bases). The CDR3 sequence is 17 residues long. V was trimmed by 5 bases and J by 6 bases, leaving 22 bases between them. The V gene's germline CDR1 is SEHNR and CDR2 FQNEAQ (reference sequence). The CDR3 is CASSPRSAQGVDEKLFF. The CDR3 DNA reads as TGTGCCAGCAGCCCCCGATCCGCACAGGGCGTAGATGAAAAACTGTTTTTT.